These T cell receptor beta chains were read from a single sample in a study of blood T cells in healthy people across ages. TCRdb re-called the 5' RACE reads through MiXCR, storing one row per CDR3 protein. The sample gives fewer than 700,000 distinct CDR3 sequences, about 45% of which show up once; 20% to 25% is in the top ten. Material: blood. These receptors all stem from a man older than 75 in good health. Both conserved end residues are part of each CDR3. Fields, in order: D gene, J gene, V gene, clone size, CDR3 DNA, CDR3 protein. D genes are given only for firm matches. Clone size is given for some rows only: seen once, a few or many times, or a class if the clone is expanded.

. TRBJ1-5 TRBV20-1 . TGCAGTGCTAGTCAGGCGGATGGGGGGCCCCAGCATTTT CSASQADGGPQHF
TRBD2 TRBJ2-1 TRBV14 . TGTGCCAGCAGCCTGGGACTAGGACACAATGAGCAGTTCTTC CASSLGLGHNEQFF
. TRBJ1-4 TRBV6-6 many TGTGCCAGCGGAGCTAATGAAAAACTGTTTTTT CASGANEKLFF
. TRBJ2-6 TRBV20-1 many TGCAGTGCTAAGGGACAACACTCTGGGGCCAACGTCCTGACTTTC CSAKGQHSGANVLTF
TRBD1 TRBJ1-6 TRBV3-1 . TGTGCCAGCAGCCAAAGGGGGTTCAGGGGGGGTTCACCCCTCCACTTT CASSQRGFRGGSPLHF
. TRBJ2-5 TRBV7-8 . TGTGCCAGCAGCTTCCAGGGGCTACAAGAGACCCAGTACTTC CASSFQGLQETQYF
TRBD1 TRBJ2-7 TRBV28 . TGTGCCAGCAGGGCGACAGGGAACCACGAGCAGTACTTC CASRATGNHEQYF
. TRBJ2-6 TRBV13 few TGTGCCAGCAGCTCTTTCGCGTACGCGGCCTCTGGGGCCAACGTCCTGACTTTC CASSSFAYAASGANVLTF
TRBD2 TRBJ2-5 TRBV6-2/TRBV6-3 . TGTGCCAGCAGCCCTACTAGCGGGAGGGCCGGTGAGCAGTACTTC CASSPTSGRAGEQYF
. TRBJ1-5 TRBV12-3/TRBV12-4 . TGTGCCAGCAGTTTATCCCTGAAGCCCCAGCATTTT CASSLSLKPQHF
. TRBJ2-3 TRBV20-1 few TGCAGTGCTAGTCCCGATCCCCTCACAGATACGCAGTATTTT CSASPDPLTDTQYF
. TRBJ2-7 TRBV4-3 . TGCGCCAGCAGCCGCGGGACGGTCGACGAGCAGTACTTC CASSRGTVDEQYF
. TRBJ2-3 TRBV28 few TGTGCCAGCAGCCCCCTCCGCGATACGCAGTATTTT CASSPLRDTQYF
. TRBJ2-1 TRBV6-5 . TGTGCCAGTACGACAGGGGAGGGTTACAATGAGCAGTTCTTC CASTTGEGYNEQFF
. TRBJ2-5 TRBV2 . TGTGCCAGCACCCTTGGACTGGAAGAGACCCAGTACTTC CASTLGLEETQYF
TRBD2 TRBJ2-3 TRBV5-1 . TGCGCCAGCAGCTTGGCCCATAGCGGGAGTGGGCCAGATACGCAGTATTTT CASSLAHSGSGPDTQYF
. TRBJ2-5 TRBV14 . TGTGCCAGCAGCCGAGATGAACGGGCAGGGTTAGAGACCCAGTACTTC CASSRDERAGLETQYF
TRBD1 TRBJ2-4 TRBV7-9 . TGTGCCAGCAGCCATGGACAGGGGACAAGGCCTAGCAAAAACATTCAGTACTTC CASSHGQGTRPSKNIQYF
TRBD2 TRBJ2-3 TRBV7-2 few TGTGCCAGCAGCCCGGTGGGGCGGGGGGGCGTTGATACGCAGTATTTT CASSPVGRGGVDTQYF
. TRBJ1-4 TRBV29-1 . TGCGGCGCCGGACGGGGTTATGAAAAACTGTTTTTT CGAGRGYEKLFF
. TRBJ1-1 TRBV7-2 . TGTGCCAGCAGCTTAGACCCCATTTACACTGAAGCTTTCTTT CASSLDPIYTEAFF
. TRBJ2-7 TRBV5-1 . TGCGCCAGCAGCTTGGGGACAGAGAGCCACGAGCAGTACTTC CASSLGTESHEQYF
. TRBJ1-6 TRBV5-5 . TGTGCCAGCAGCTTCGGCGGTGGGAATGGCAATTCACCCCTCCACTTT CASSFGGGNGNSPLHF
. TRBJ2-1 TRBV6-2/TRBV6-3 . TGTGCCAGCAGTTACAGGATGAGTGCCGAAGAGCGGTTCTTC CASSYRMSAEERFF
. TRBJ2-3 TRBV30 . TGTGCCTGGACCCCTACAGGGTTAGCGCAGTATTTT CAWTPTGLAQYF
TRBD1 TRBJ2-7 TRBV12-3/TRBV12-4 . TGTGCCAGCAGTTTTAGGACAGGGGGCGCATCCTACGAGCAGTACTTC CASSFRTGGASYEQYF
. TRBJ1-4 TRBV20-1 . TGCAGTGCCGAGGGGGAAAAACTGTTTTTT CSAEGEKLFF
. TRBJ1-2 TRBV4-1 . TGCGCCAGCAGCCAAGACAGGAACAACTATGGCTACACCTTC CASSQDRNNYGYTF
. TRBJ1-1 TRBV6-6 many TGTGCCACCTCGGGCCCTTCGGTGGCTTTCTTT CATSGPSVAFF
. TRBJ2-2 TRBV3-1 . TGTGCCAGCAGCCAAAGTCGGGAGCTGTTTTTT CASSQSRELFF
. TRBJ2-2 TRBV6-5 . TGTGCCAGCAGTTACCTCGGTCCTGGGACGACGAACACCGGGGAGCTGTTTTTT CASSYLGPGTTNTGELFF
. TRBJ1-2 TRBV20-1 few TGCAGTGCTAGAGACGCAGGGTTGGGAGGTGGCTACACCTTC CSARDAGLGGGYTF
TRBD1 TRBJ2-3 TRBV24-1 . TGTGCCACCAGTGATCGTGGGACAGGCCGCGGCACAGATACGCAGTATTTT CATSDRGTGRGTDTQYF
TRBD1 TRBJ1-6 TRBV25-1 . TGTGCCAGCAGTGACGTGGTGACAGGGGACCGCCAACTCCACTTT CASSDVVTGDRQLHF
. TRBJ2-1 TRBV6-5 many TGTGCCAGCAGTAAAAATCACAGGTACTCCTACAATGAGCAGTTCTTC CASSKNHRYSYNEQFF
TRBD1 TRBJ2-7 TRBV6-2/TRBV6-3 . TGTGCCAGCACCCAGACAGGGGCGTACGAGCAGTACTTC CASTQTGAYEQYF
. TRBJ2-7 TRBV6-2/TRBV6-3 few TGTGCCAGCAGTTACTCGGTACAGGCAATCTCCTACGAGCAGTACTTC CASSYSVQAISYEQYF
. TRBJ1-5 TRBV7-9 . TGTGCCAGCAGCGTAGGAGGATGGGGTCAGCCCCAGCATTTT CASSVGGWGQPQHF
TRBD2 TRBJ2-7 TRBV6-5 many TGTGCCAGCAGTTACTCGAAAGTTGGGACTAGCGGGAGGAGCGAGCAGTACTTC CASSYSKVGTSGRSEQYF
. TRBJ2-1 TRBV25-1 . TGTGCCAGCAGTGAATATAATGGGGCGGCAGCCAATGAGCAGTTCTTC CASSEYNGAAANEQFF
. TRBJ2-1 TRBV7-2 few TGTGCCAGCAGCCCAGGTGGCAGACGTAGTGAGCAGTTCTTC CASSPGGRRSEQFF
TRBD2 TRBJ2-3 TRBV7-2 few TGTGCCAGCAGCTTTCTAGCGGGGGATCTGGATACGCAGTATTTT CASSFLAGDLDTQYF
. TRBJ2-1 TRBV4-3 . TGCGCCAGCAGCCAAGATCTGCGACATGGGGGGCTTAAGTTCTTC CASSQDLRHGGLKFF
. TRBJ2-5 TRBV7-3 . TGTGCCAGCAGCTTACGTTTCCAAGAGACCCAGTACTTC CASSLRFQETQYF
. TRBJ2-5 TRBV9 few TGTGCCAGCAGCGTATACCCAACGGAGGGAGAGACCCAGTACTTC CASSVYPTEGETQYF
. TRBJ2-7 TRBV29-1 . TGCAGCGCAGGTTGCGAGCAGTACTTC CSAGCEQYF
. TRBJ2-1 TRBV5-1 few TGCGCCAGCAGCTTCTCAGGCGACCGGATCGATGAGCAGTTCTTC CASSFSGDRIDEQFF
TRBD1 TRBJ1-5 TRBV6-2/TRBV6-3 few TGTGCCAGCAGTCACGGACAGGGTCGTAGCAATCAGCCCCAGCATTTT CASSHGQGRSNQPQHF
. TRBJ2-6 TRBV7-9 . TGTGCCAGCAGCTTAACGGGACGCCATTCTGGGGCCAACGTCCTGACTTTC CASSLTGRHSGANVLTF
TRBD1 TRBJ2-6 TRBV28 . TGTGCCAGCAGGCGAACAGGGGCTGGGGCCAACGTCCTGACTTTC CASRRTGAGANVLTF
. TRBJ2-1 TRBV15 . TGTGCCACCCGTTGGGCTAACAATGAGCAGTTCTTC CATRWANNEQFF
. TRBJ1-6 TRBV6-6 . TGTGCCAGCAGCCGTGATTCACCCCTCCACTTT CASSRDSPLHF
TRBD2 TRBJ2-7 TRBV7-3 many TGTGCCAGCAGCTTCGGACTAGCTGACGAGCAGTACTTC CASSFGLADEQYF
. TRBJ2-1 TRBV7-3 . TGTGCCAGCAGCTTTAATAGCAATGAGCAGTTCTTC CASSFNSNEQFF
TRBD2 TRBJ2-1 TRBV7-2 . TGTGCCAGCAGGAGGACTAGCGGGAGGTACAATGAGCAGTTCTTC CASRRTSGRYNEQFF
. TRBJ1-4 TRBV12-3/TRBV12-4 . TGTGCCAGCACCCGGCGGGGCTATGAAAAACTGTTTTTT CASTRRGYEKLFF
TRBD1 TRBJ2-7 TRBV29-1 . TGCAGCGTTTATACCAACAGGGGGCCCCTCTACGAGCAGTACTTC CSVYTNRGPLYEQYF
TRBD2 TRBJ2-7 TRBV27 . TGTGCCAGCAGTTTATCCACTCGAGGGACTAGGGGGGTAAATCAGCAGTACTTC CASSLSTRGTRGVNQQYF